A selection of T cell receptor beta chains follows, all from one sample in a study of blood T cell repertoires in COVID-19. Using immunoSEQ multiplex PCR, the repertoire was profiled, and TCRdb retains in-frame clones only, with some absent. The sample lists some 170,000 clones, 70% to 90% occurring once. Sequenced: PBMCs or T cells enriched from blood (not recorded which). The receptors come from a man aged 35 to 55 who had recovered from COVID-19. Each CDR3 is given with its conserved first and last residue. D genes are given only for firm matches. Not every row has a clone size; where given, it reads once, few, many or a size class.

clone_size	d_call	j_call	v_call	cdr3_nt	cdr3_aa
.	.	TRBJ2-3	TRBV3-1/TRBV3-2	TGTGCCAGCACCGTGGCGGGGTCGGATACGCAGTATTTT	CASTVAGSDTQYF
once	.	TRBJ1-2	TRBV2	TGTGCCAGCAGTGAGGGTCTGACGGGGGGCTACACCTTC	CASSEGLTGGYTF
.	.	TRBJ1-1	TRBV6-5	TGTGCCAGCAGTTACGTCGACACGAACACTGAAGCTTTCTTT	CASSYVDTNTEAFF
.	.	TRBJ1-1	TRBV7-9	TGTGCCAGCAGCTTAGCAGGGCGGGTGAACACTGAAGCTTTCTTT	CASSLAGRVNTEAFF
.	.	TRBJ2-1	TRBV16	TGTGCCAGCAGCCAATCCGGGGTTTACAATGAGCAGTTCTTC	CASSQSGVYNEQFF
few	TRBD1	TRBJ2-7	TRBV30	TGTGCCTTCCGGACAGGGGGGTTCTACGAGCAGTACTTC	CAFRTGGFYEQYF
few	.	TRBJ1-2	TRBV5-4	TGTGCCAGCAGCTTGGTCGGGTTCGAGTATGGCTACACCTTC	CASSLVGFEYGYTF
.	TRBD1	TRBJ1-1	TRBV18	TGTGCCAGCTCACCAGACAGGGACACTGAAGCTTTCTTT	CASSPDRDTEAFF
.	TRBD1	TRBJ1-3	TRBV5-1	TGCGCCAGCAGTCCCGGGACAGTGGAAAACACCATATATTTT	CASSPGTVENTIYF
.	TRBD1	TRBJ1-1	TRBV19	TGTGCCAGTACCTCCGTCGGACAGGGGCCTTACACTGAAGCTTTCTTT	CASTSVGQGPYTEAFF
few	.	TRBJ2-6	TRBV30	TGTGCTCAACAGGGATGGGCCAACGTCCTGACTTTC	CAQQGWANVLTF
few	TRBD1	TRBJ1-6	TRBV13	TGTGCCAGCAGCGAGTGGACAGGATCCAGCTCCTATAATTCACCCCTCCACTTT	CASSEWTGSSSYNSPLHF
.	TRBD1	TRBJ1-2	TRBV19	TGTGCCAGTAGGGGGACAGCGACTTATTTGGGCTACACCTTC	CASRGTATYLGYTF
.	TRBD1	TRBJ2-3	TRBV6-5	TGTGCCAGCAGTCCACAGGGGCTGTACACAGATACGCAGTATTTT	CASSPQGLYTDTQYF
once	.	TRBJ2-3	TRBV6-5	TGTGCCAGCAGGCCGGGACTCCGGAAAGATACGCAGTATTTT	CASRPGLRKDTQYF
.	TRBD1	TRBJ1-6	TRBV27	TGTGCCAGCAGGTTGGGGACAGTTAATAATTCACCCCTCCACTTT	CASRLGTVNNSPLHF
.	TRBD1	TRBJ2-3	TRBV5-1	TGCGCCAGCAGTCCTCAGGGGGCGGGAGATACGCAGTATTTT	CASSPQGAGDTQYF